This T cell receptor beta chain appears in the sequencing data of a study of regulatory T cells in long-lasting Graves disease. CDR3-region Arm-PCR and iRepertoire HTBI primers produced the TCR beta libraries. One entry per CDR3 protein results from TCRdb running MiXCR on the multiplex PCR reads. The table records around 500,000 distinct CDR3 sequences, roughly 13% of them present only once. This CDR3 is 15 amino acids long. With V trimmed by 5 bases and J by 5 bases, 8 bases remained unmatched. Per germline, CDR1 SGHVS and CDR2 FQNEAQ. The time point: newly diagnosed GD, antithyroid drugs for less than 3 months. The TCR library was made from RNA extracted from PBMCs. This clonotype was seen at least ten times. These data also formed part of another study, on T cells in Graves' hyperthyroidism and ophthalmopathy.

The gene calls are TRBV7-8 and TRBJ2-3; 9 bases fit TRBD2. This clonotype originated in a young man with Graves disease. Sample: peripheral blood mononuclear cells (PBMCs), taken at new diagnosis, from a patient treated with antithyroid drugs. The CDR3 DNA follows: TGTGCCAGCAGCCGGGGCGGCGGGAGGGTAGATACGCAGTATTTT. Translating gives CASSRGGGRVDTQYF.